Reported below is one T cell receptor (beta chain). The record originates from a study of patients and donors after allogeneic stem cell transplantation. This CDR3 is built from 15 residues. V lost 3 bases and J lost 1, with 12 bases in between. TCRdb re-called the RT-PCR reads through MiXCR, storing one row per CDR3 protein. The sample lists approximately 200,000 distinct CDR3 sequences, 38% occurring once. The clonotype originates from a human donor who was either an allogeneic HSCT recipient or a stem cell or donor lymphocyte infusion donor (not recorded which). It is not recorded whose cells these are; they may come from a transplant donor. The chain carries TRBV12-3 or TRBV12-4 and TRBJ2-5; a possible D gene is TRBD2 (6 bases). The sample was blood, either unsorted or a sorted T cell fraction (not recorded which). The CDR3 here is CASSFGGWPQETQYF. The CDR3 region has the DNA TGTGCCAGCAGTTTTGGGGGGTGGCCCCAAGAGACCCAGTACTTC.